Each of the 32 T cell receptor beta chains below was sequenced from the same sample in a study of early T cells in non-severe SARS-CoV-2 infection. TCRdb re-derived calls from the 5' RACE reads in MiXCR, one entry per CDR3 protein. The sample shows under 40,000 distinct CDR3 sequences, about 6.2% of them seen only once. The material sequenced was whole blood. The source of these receptors is an adult who was a healthcare worker with PCR-confirmed SARS-CoV-2 infection or an uninfected control (not recorded which).

At least ten counts were recorded for this clonotype. The chain is built from TRBV5-8 and TRBJ2-1, with 13 bases lining up with TRBD2. The CDR3 is 15 amino acids. The trim removed 4 bases at V and 8 bases at J, leaving 6 bases unmatched. Per germline, CDR1 SGHTS and CDR2 YDEGEE. This chain's CDR3 is CASSIGLAGAYEQFF. The CDR3 DNA follows: TGTGCCAGCAGCATCGGACTAGCGGGAGCTTATGAGCAGTTCTTC.

This clonotype was found many times. The gene calls are TRBV6-5 and TRBJ2-7; 8 bases are a match to TRBD1. CDR3 length: 15 amino acids. With V trimmed by 6 bases and J by 0 bases, 7 bases remained unmatched. Germline lookup yields CDR1 MNHEY and CDR2 SVGAGI. The CDR3 reads CASSSGTGDSYEQYF. Here the CDR3 DNA reads TGTGCCAGCAGCTCCGGGACAGGAGACTCCTACGAGCAGTACTTC.

V is TRBV27 and J is TRBJ1-5; D possibly corresponds to TRBD1 (5 bases). This CDR3 contains 14 residues. Deletions cut 4 bases from V and 4 bases from J, with 11 bases between. Germline CDR1 reads MNHEY; CDR2 reads SMNVEV (reference sequence). The CDR3 loop is CASSSGGTNQPQHF. The CDR3 DNA is TGTGCCAGCAGTTCCGGGGGTACGAATCAGCCCCAGCATTTT.

This clonotype was seen at least ten times. The CDR3 nucleotides read TGCAGTGCTAGAGTCGCTAGCGGGAGGGCCGATTCAGATACGCAGTATTTT. Translated: CSARVASGRADSDTQYF. V is TRBV20-1 and J is TRBJ2-3; the match to TRBD2 covers 12 bases. Germline-derived CDR1 and CDR2 are DFQATT and SNEGSKA (reference sequence). The trim removed 1 base at V and 4 bases at J, leaving 9 bases unmatched. The CDR3 sequence is 17 residues long.

This clonotype was observed a few times. The CDR3 bases are TGTGCCAGCAGTGGTAGGGGCTCAGATACGCAGTATTTT. Amino acid sequence: CASSGRGSDTQYF. This rearrangement joins TRBV6-1 to TRBJ2-3, with D perhaps matching TRBD1 (5 bases). The length of the CDR3 is 13 residues. Trimming took 4 bases from V and 4 from J, leaving 9 bases between them. Per the germline V gene, CDR1 is MNHNS and CDR2 is SASEGT.

This clonotype was found many times. In DNA form, the CDR3 reads TGTGCCAGCAGCCAAGAACTAGGGACAGGGGCAGCTTTCTTT. Translating it yields CASSQELGTGAAFF. The rearrangement uses TRBV3-1 and TRBJ1-1; 10 positions match TRBD1. Germline CDR1 LGHDT, CDR2 YNNKEL (reference sequence). The CDR3 covers 14 residues. With 0 bases clipped from V and 10 bases from J, the junction kept 5 bases outside the gene matches.

This clonotype was recorded many times. V gene TRBV29-1 combines with J gene TRBJ2-1; TRBD2 matches 10 bases. The CDR3 sequence is 14 residues long. Trimming took 4 bases from V and 8 from J; bases not matched to a gene: 8. The germline CDR1 and CDR2 sequences are SQVTM and ANQGSEA. CDR3 loop: CSVVASGRSDEQFF. For the CDR3, the DNA is TGCAGCGTTGTGGCTAGCGGGAGAAGTGATGAGCAGTTCTTC.

This clonotype was counted a few times. CDR3 bases: TGCGCCAGCAGCCAAGCCCCCCGGCCCCGAGGTAGCGGATACGAGCAGTACTTC. Residues: CASSQAPRPRGSGYEQYF. The chain employs TRBV4-1 and TRBJ2-7; maybe TRBD2 (6 bases). The germline V gene encodes CDR1 MGHRA and CDR2 YSYEKL. This CDR3 has 18 residues. With 1 base removed from V and 4 bases from J, the gap between germline ends came to 23 bases.

There are many counts of this clonotype. The chain combines TRBV18 with TRBJ1-6, with TRBD1 identical over 9 bases. The CDR3 sequence is 13 residues long. Germline trimming cut 3 bases from V and 9 bases from J; bases unmatched to any gene: 0. Germline CDR1 KGHSH, CDR2 LQKENI. The CDR3: CASSPGQGSPLHF. In nucleotides, the CDR3 is TGTGCCAGCTCACCGGGACAGGGTTCACCCCTCCACTTT.

This sequence joins TRBV7-2 and TRBJ2-3; unclear D gene. The CDR3 spans 13 residues. The V end lost 1 base, the J end lost 6 bases, and 8 bases lay between the germline ends. Germline lookup yields CDR1 SGHTA and CDR2 FQGNSA. The CDR3 nucleotides are TGTGCCAGCAGCTTAGAGGTCCGGGATACGCAGTATTTT. Translated: CASSLEVRDTQYF. The full variable domain, rest sourced from reference TRBV7-2 and TRBJ2-3, is GAGVSQSPSNKVTEKGKDVELRCDPISGHTALYWYRQSLGQGLEFLIYFQGNSAPDKSGLPSDRFSAERTGGSVSTLTIQRTQQEDSAVYLCASSLEVRDTQYFGPGTRLTVL.

This clonotype came up a few times. CDR3 amino acids: CASTHRGWTEAFF. CDR3 DNA: TGTGCCAGCACCCACAGGGGGTGGACTGAAGCTTTCTTT. V usage is TRBV6-5 and J usage is TRBJ1-1; TRBD1 agrees at 8 bases. V was pared by 7 bases and J by 5 bases, with 6 bases of the junction left unmatched. The V gene's germline CDR1 is MNHEY and CDR2 SVGAGI. The CDR3 is 13 residues long.

The sample holds many counts of this clonotype. The chain links TRBV5-4 to TRBJ2-1, with D possibly being TRBD2 (7 bases). This CDR3 comprises 15 residues. Germline-derived CDR1 and CDR2 are SGHNT and YYREEE (reference sequence). Trimming took 7 bases from V and 6 from J, leaving 20 bases between them. CDR3 sequence reads: CASYSGGPAINEQFF. The CDR3 DNA follows: TGTGCCAGCTACTCCGGGGGGCCAGCAATCAATGAGCAGTTCTTC. Together with reference TRBV5-4 and TRBJ2-1, the CDR3 gives the full variable domain: ETGVTQSPTHLIKTRGQQVTLRCSSQSGHNTVSWYQQALGQGPQFIFQYYREEENGRGNFPPRFSGLQFPNYSSELNVNALELDDSALYLCASYSGGPAINEQFFGPGTRLTVL.

This clonotype was picked up a small number of times. The genes are TRBV24-1 and TRBJ1-2; D possibly corresponds to TRBD1 (5 bases). Germline V CDR1 and CDR2: KGHDR, SFDVKD. V dropped 3 bases and J dropped 5 bases, with 18 bases sitting between them. CDR3 length: 16 residues. The CDR3 here is CATSDPREPALYGYTF. The CDR3 coding sequence is TGTGCCACCAGTGATCCCAGGGAGCCCGCACTATATGGCTACACCTTC.

This chain joins TRBV29-1 and TRBJ1-2; a weak D match, TRBD1 (5 bases). Germline values: CDR1 SQVTM, CDR2 ANQGSEA. CDR3 size: 14 residues. V was trimmed by 5 bases and J by 8 bases, leaving 21 bases between them. The DNA for the CDR3 is TGCAGCGTTACACCGGGACGGTTGATTGAGGGCTACACCTTC. Amino acid sequence: CSVTPGRLIEGYTF.

There are many counts of this clonotype. The V and J genes are TRBV7-8 and TRBJ2-7, with D hard to call. Trimming removed 0 bases from V and 5 bases from J, with 14 bases in between. This CDR3 is built from 15 residues. Germline V gene data show CDR1 as SGHVS and CDR2 as FQNEAQ. CDR3 in DNA: TGTGCCAGCAGCTTAGCTTCGGCGAGGTTCCACGAGCAGTACTTC. Encoded protein: CASSLASARFHEQYF.

This clonotype showed up many times. This chain connects TRBV4-1 to TRBJ2-2; 8 bases match TRBD2. This CDR3 is built from 15 residues. Per the germline V gene, CDR1 is MGHRA and CDR2 is YSYEKL. V was clipped by 2 bases and J by 7 bases; unmatched bases: 6. The chain's CDR3 is CASSQPSGSGGELFF. Written as DNA, the CDR3 is TGCGCCAGCAGCCAACCCAGCGGGAGTGGCGGGGAGCTGTTTTTT.

This clonotype occurred a few times. The chain has TRBV5-1 and TRBJ2-3; D might be TRBD2 (5 bases). CDR3 length: 16 amino acids. Trimming left V 0 bases short and J 1 base short, with 12 bases between. Germline V lookup: CDR1 SGHRS, CDR2 YFSETQ. CDR3 sequence (DNA): TGCGCCAGCAGCTTGGCCGAGGGCGCGGGCACAGATACGCAGTATTTT. Protein sequence: CASSLAEGAGTDTQYF.

This clonotype was observed many times. The J gene is TRBJ1-5, the V gene TRBV18, with D hard to call. The germline V gene has CDR1 KGHSH and CDR2 LQKENI. The length of the CDR3 is 13 residues. Trimming stripped 5 bases from V and 4 bases from J, with 9 bases between. CDR3 in amino acids: CASSTNDNQPQHF. The CDR3 nucleotides are TGTGCCAGCTCAACCAATGATAATCAGCCCCAGCATTTT.

This clonotype was counted many times. The V and J genes are TRBV6-6 and TRBJ2-2, with D unresolved. The CDR3 totals 19 residues. Trimming pared 0 bases from V and 7 bases from J, leaving 24 bases between. CDR1 is MNHNY and CDR2 is SVGAGI in the germline V gene (reference sequence). The CDR3 DNA is TGTGCCAGCAGTTACTCGATTTTAGGCGGCACCTTCCGTGGCGGGGAGCTGTTTTTT. This gives the protein CASSYSILGGTFRGGELFF.

This clonotype was recorded many times. The chain recombines TRBV2 with TRBJ2-3; 14 nucleotides agree with TRBD2. The CDR3 is made up of 16 amino acids. The germline CDR1 and CDR2 sequences are SNHLY and FYNNEI. After removal of 6 bases from V and 2 bases from J, the junction contained 4 bases not matched to a gene. In DNA form, the CDR3 reads TGTGCCAGCAGCCGACTAGCGGGAGGGGCCACAGATACGCAGTATTTT. Protein sequence: CASSRLAGGATDTQYF.

There are many counts of this clonotype. V and J are TRBV7-8 and TRBJ2-1; TRBD2 matches at 8 bases. The CDR3 extends over 14 amino acids. Trimming cost V 3 bases and J 7 bases; bases outside gene matches: 5. CDR1 SGHVS and CDR2 FQNEAQ come from the germline V gene. DNA for the CDR3: TGTGCCAGCAGCTTTGGGACTAGGCGTAATGAGCAGTTCTTC. Protein: CASSFGTRRNEQFF.

In its sample, this clonotype was seen once. The chain couples TRBV20-1 to TRBJ2-1; D is uncertain. From germline, CDR1 is DFQATT and CDR2 SNEGSKA (reference sequence). The CDR3 is 13 amino acids. V gave up 1 base and J gave up 8 bases, with 12 bases separating them. The CDR3 coding sequence is TGCAGTGCTAGAGTTATCGGGTTCCATGAGCAGTTCTTC. Its translation is CSARVIGFHEQFF.

This clonotype showed up many times. CDR3 region: CATSREDGGNQPQHF. CDR3 DNA sequence: TGTGCCACCAGCAGAGAGGATGGAGGAAATCAGCCCCAGCATTTT. The chain carries TRBV15 and TRBJ1-5, with unresolved D. The CDR3 totals 15 residues. CDR1 LNHNV and CDR2 YYDKDF come from the germline V gene (reference sequence). V was cut by 0 bases and J by 4 bases, with 10 bases left in between. Together with reference TRBV15 and TRBJ1-5, the CDR3 gives the full variable domain: DAMVIQNPRYQVTQFGKPVTLSCSQTLNHNVMYWYQQKSSQAPKLLFHYYDKDFNNEADTPDNFQSRRPNTSFCFLDIRSPGLGDTAMYLCATSREDGGNQPQHFGDGTRLSIL.

The chain is built from TRBV27 and TRBJ2-5; D remains unclear. The V gene lost 6 bases and the J gene lost 4 bases, with 0 bases spanning the gap. From germline, CDR1 is MNHEY and CDR2 SMNVEV (reference sequence). The CDR3 totals 9 residues. For the CDR3, the DNA is TGTGCCAGCAGAGAGACCCAGTACTTC. As protein: CASRETQYF.

This rearrangement joins TRBV7-9 to TRBJ2-7; D may be TRBD2 (6 bases). The germline V gene has CDR1 SEHNR and CDR2 FQNEAQ (reference sequence). The CDR3 length is 15 residues. V was trimmed by 5 bases and J by 3 bases, leaving 17 bases between them. The DNA of the CDR3 is TGTGCCAGCAGCCAAGCGCTAGCGCGGAACTACGAGCAGTACTTC. Amino acid sequence: CASSQALARNYEQYF.

This clonotype has a count of ten or more. The genes are TRBV20-1 and TRBJ1-3; D is ambiguous. V shed 1 base and J shed 4 bases, with 2 bases lying between them. The germline V gene has CDR1 DFQATT and CDR2 SNEGSKA (reference sequence). The CDR3 runs to 11 residues. The CDR3 region is CSARGGNTIYF. The CDR3 bases are TGCAGTGCTAGAGGCGGAAACACCATATATTTT.

This clonotype turned up a few times. This chain joins TRBV2 and TRBJ1-6; the match to TRBD1 covers 9 bases. V gave up 8 bases and J gave up 9 bases; unmatched junction bases: 5. Germline CDR1 SNHLY, CDR2 FYNNEI. This CDR3 spans 13 amino acids. The DNA of the CDR3 is TGTGCCAGCTCGGGACAGGGTAGTTCACCCCTCCACTTT. This encodes CASSGQGSSPLHF. Variable domain in full (rest from reference TRBV2 and TRBJ1-6): EPEVTQTPSHQVTQMGQEVILRCVPISNHLYFYWYRQILGQKVEFLVSFYNNEISEKSEIFDDQFSVERPDGSNFTLKIRSTKLEDSAMYFCASSGQGSSPLHFGNGTRLTVT.

The table lists this clonotype with many counts. The V and J genes are TRBV2 and TRBJ1-1; maybe TRBD1 (5 bases). The V end lost 5 bases, the J end lost 8 bases, and 9 bases lay between the germline ends. CDR1 SNHLY and CDR2 FYNNEI come from the germline V gene. CDR3 size: 11 residues. The CDR3 region is CASSPDREAFF. CDR3 nucleotides: TGTGCCAGCAGTCCTGACAGAGAAGCTTTCTTT.

This clonotype was detected ten times or more. V and J are TRBV6-2 or TRBV6-3 and TRBJ2-1; D gene uncertain. Trimming left V 9 bases short and J 0 bases short, with 12 bases between. Looked up from germline, CDR1 is MNHEY and CDR2 is SVGEGT. The CDR3 length is 14 residues. The CDR3 loop reads CASTKPSSYNEQFF. In DNA form, the CDR3 reads TGTGCCAGTACCAAACCCAGCTCCTACAATGAGCAGTTCTTC.

This clonotype was seen a few times. J is TRBJ2-1 and V is TRBV7-6; TRBD2 aligns across 8 bases. The V gene's germline CDR1 is SGHVS and CDR2 FNYEAQ. The CDR3 totals 19 residues. The V and J ends lost 5 bases and 0 bases, in that order; junction bases with no gene match: 15. The CDR3 DNA reads TGTGCCAGCAGCCCGGGAGTTACTAGCGGAGTCACCTCCTACAATGAGCAGTTCTTC. Protein product: CASSPGVTSGVTSYNEQFF.

This clonotype was detected many times. The CDR3 here is CASSLVTSATDTQYF. The CDR3 nucleotides are TGTGCCAGCAGCTTAGTCACTAGCGCCACAGATACGCAGTATTTT. This chain connects TRBV7-2 to TRBJ2-3; 7 bases match TRBD2. V was clipped by 1 base and J by 2 bases; unmatched bases: 3. The CDR3 has 15 amino acids. Germline V gene lookup returns CDR1 SGHTA and CDR2 FQGNSA.

This clonotype was seen only a few times. The chain couples TRBV29-1 to TRBJ1-5, with D maybe TRBD1 (6 bases). The V gene lost 4 bases and the J gene lost 2 bases, with 9 bases spanning the gap. The CDR3 runs 13 residues. CDR1 SQVTM and CDR2 ANQGSEA come from the germline V gene. CDR3 bases: TGCAGCGTTGTAGAGGGGGGCAATCAGCCCCAGCATTTT. This sequence encodes CSVVEGGNQPQHF.